This is a list of T cell receptor beta chains from one sample in a study of blood T cell repertoires in COVID-19. TCRdb's table, derived via immunoSEQ multiplex PCR, lists solely in-frame clones and lacks some. Found here are about 210,000 clones, 80% of them singletons; the top ten hold around 4.5%. Sequences were obtained from PBMCs or T cells enriched from blood (not recorded which). The receptor set was obtained from a man between 25 and 39 years old with acute COVID-19. The CDR3 runs from the conserved cysteine through the conserved F or W. Each record gives: V gene, clone size, D gene, J gene, CDR3 protein, CDR3 DNA. The D gene is left open where the match is weak. For some rows the clone size is stated as once, few or many, or as a class when expanded; others skip it.

TRBV5-1	once	TRBD2	TRBJ2-1	CASRKQSGLAINEQFF	TGCGCCAGCAGAAAACAATCGGGACTAGCGATAAATGAGCAGTTCTTC
TRBV7-9	-	-	TRBJ2-2	CASSLRRMAGGWTGELFF	TGTGCCAGCAGCTTAAGACGTATGGCGGGTGGATGGACCGGGGAGCTGTTTTTT
TRBV5-1	-	TRBD1	TRBJ2-3	CASSLGVPGQGALDTQYF	TGCGCCAGCAGCTTGGGGGTCCCGGGACAGGGGGCGTTAGATACGCAGTATTTT
TRBV11-1	-	-	TRBJ1-1	CASSLAGLNLNTEAFF	TGTGCCAGCAGCTTAGCGGGCCTGAATCTGAACACTGAAGCTTTCTTT
TRBV9	-	-	TRBJ1-3	CASSDSDSYGNTIYF	TGTGCCAGCAGCGACTCTGACAGCTATGGAAACACCATATATTTT
TRBV25-1	-	-	TRBJ2-5	CASSEPNRGARETQYF	TGTGCCAGCAGTGAACCTAACCGGGGGGCTCGGGAGACCCAGTACTTC
TRBV3-1/TRBV3-2	-	TRBD1	TRBJ1-2	CASTPGQGSYGYTF	TGTGCCAGCACCCCGGGACAGGGGTCCTATGGCTACACCTTC
TRBV7-9	-	-	TRBJ1-5	CASSLGLQGPQPQHF	TGTGCCAGCAGCTTAGGTCTTCAGGGGCCTCAGCCCCAGCATTTT
TRBV29-1	-	TRBD1	TRBJ2-1	CSVPGQGSGEQFF	TGCAGCGTTCCGGGACAGGGAAGTGGTGAGCAGTTCTTC
TRBV28	-	TRBD1	TRBJ2-5	CASSFYQGAKETQYF	TGTGCCAGCAGTTTTTACCAGGGGGCGAAAGAGACCCAGTACTTC
TRBV27	-	TRBD1	TRBJ2-7	CASSLRRTGDEQYF	TGTGCCAGCAGTTTACGAAGGACAGGGGACGAGCAGTACTTC
TRBV11-2	-	TRBD1	TRBJ1-2	CASSFSVNRGYGYTF	TGTGCCAGCAGCTTTTCGGTTAACAGGGGGTATGGCTACACCTTC
TRBV6-5	-	TRBD1	TRBJ1-6	CASSIRTGPSPLHF	TGTGCCAGCAGTATAAGGACAGGCCCTTCACCCCTCCACTTT
TRBV2	-	-	TRBJ1-4	CASTPGQVNEKLFF	TGTGCCAGCACTCCAGGGCAGGTTAATGAAAAACTGTTTTTT
TRBV9	-	-	TRBJ1-6	CASSVDTSPISPLHF	TGTGCCAGCAGCGTCGATACTAGCCCTATTTCACCCCTCCACTTT
TRBV2	-	-	TRBJ1-4	CASSGGRSSNEKLFF	TGTGCCAGCAGTGGGGGCCGGTCTTCTAATGAAAAACTGTTTTTT
TRBV5-6	once	TRBD2	TRBJ2-5	CASSLRGGKVKTQYF	TGTGCCAGCAGCTTGCGGGGAGGGAAGGTGAAGACCCAGTACTTC
TRBV7-6	-	-	TRBJ2-5	CASSAGTGRAIGETQYF	TGTGCCAGCAGCGCCGGTACAGGGAGGGCTATTGGAGAGACCCAGTACTTC
TRBV28	-	TRBD1	TRBJ2-3	CASREYGTGPPPRSQYF	TGTGCCAGCAGAGAATACGGGACAGGGCCACCCCCTAGGTCGCAGTATTTT
TRBV27	-	TRBD1	TRBJ1-4	CASSFFSTGGREKLFF	TGTGCCAGCAGTTTTTTCTCGACAGGGGGCCGTGAAAAACTGTTTTTT
TRBV27	-	-	TRBJ1-2	CASSLSDRLAYTF	TGTGCCAGCAGTTTGAGCGACCGGCTCGCCTACACCTTC
TRBV6-5	-	-	TRBJ1-1	CASSYWQGNTEAFF	TGTGCCAGCAGTTACTGGCAGGGGAACACTGAAGCTTTCTTT
TRBV10-2	-	TRBD2	TRBJ2-3	CASTPGLAGGTDTQYF	TGCGCCAGCACCCCAGGACTAGCGGGGGGCACAGATACGCAGTATTTT
TRBV2	-	-	TRBJ1-1	CASSERGSSRVNTEAFF	TGTGCCAGCAGTGAGAGGGGGTCGAGCAGGGTGAACACTGAAGCTTTCTTT
TRBV12-3/TRBV12-4	-	-	TRBJ1-2	CASSSSPGADTF	TGTGCCAGCAGTTCATCACCTGGGGCCGACACCTTC
TRBV5-1	-	-	TRBJ2-1	CASSFRTGNLLSSYNEQFF	TGCGCCAGCAGCTTCCGCACAGGGAACCTACTTAGCTCCTACAATGAGCAGTTCTTC
TRBV25-1	-	-	TRBJ2-3	CASSEGAYRGTDTQYF	TGTGCCAGCAGTGAGGGGGCCTACCGAGGCACAGATACGCAGTATTTT
TRBV29-1	-	TRBD2	TRBJ2-5	CSVDVAGGETQYF	TGCAGCGTTGACGTCGCCGGGGGGGAGACCCAGTACTTC
TRBV28	-	-	TRBJ2-7	CASSLWAVTYEQYF	TGTGCCAGCAGTTTATGGGCAGTTACCTACGAGCAGTACTTC
TRBV10-1	few	TRBD1	TRBJ1-5	CASRATCQGDNQPQHF	TGCGCCAGCAGGGCAACATGCCAGGGGGACAATCAGCCCCAGCATTTT
TRBV19	-	-	TRBJ1-5	CASSFFQSNQPQHF	TGTGCCAGTAGTTTCTTTCAGAGCAATCAGCCCCAGCATTTT
TRBV7-9	-	TRBD1	TRBJ1-4	CASSLGQGASEKLFF	TGTGCCAGCAGCTTAGGACAGGGGGCATCTGAAAAACTGTTTTTT